This record concerns one T cell receptor (beta chain) sequence. No antigen is known for it. The PCR contained 60 Vbeta and 13 Jbeta primers. Some clones are missing from TCRdb's copy, which holds only in-frame ones; the method was immunoSEQ multiplex PCR. The sample includes 200,000 or so clones, roughly 83% seen only once; the top ten take over 1.1%. This sample stems from a study of cytomegalovirus exposure and HLA in healthy donors. General study results and limits: TCR sequences were mostly rare, though some public TCRs occurred in many donors. Association of a missense DCLRE1C variant with TCR beta V- and J-gene trimming was reported in a later analysis. Analysis was performed later, and it showed HLA-associated TCR beta chains to be more clonally expanded than equally common others. Several of the most significant clusters were apparently associated with common viral pathogens in a later analysis.

The sequenced material came from PBMCs. This sequence originates from a girl between 5 and 17 years old in good health and CMV-seronegative.

Here the CDR3 DNA reads TGTGCCAGCAAGAACGGGGACACAGATACGCAGTATTTT. This translates into CASKNGDTDTQYF. V gene TRBV27 combines with J gene TRBJ2-3, with D possibly TRBD2 on 5 matching bases. The CDR3 sequence is 13 residues long. Trimming cost V 7 bases and J 2 bases, with 10 bases left between them. CDR1 is MNHEY and CDR2 is SMNVEV in the germline V gene (reference sequence).